The next 32 T cell receptor beta chains were all read from a single sample in a study of tumor-infiltrating lymphocytes in primary liver carcinoma. TCR beta cDNA was made from approximately 500 ng total RNA with a constant-region primer. Modified slightly, ARM-PCR produced TCR beta libraries over three nested multiplex PCR rounds. Primers for the first two PCR rounds were TRBV1-TRBV30 forward primers and a C-beta reverse primer (around 11 cycles per round). TCRdb used MiXCR to reprocess the multiplex PCR reads, holding one entry per CDR3 protein. The profile covers about 37,000 distinct CDR3 sequences, with roughly 75% appearing a single time and about 35% taken by the ten largest. Co-extraction of RNA and DNA was performed on about 19-31 mg of unsorted bulk tissue. Sequenced material: tumor-adjacent normal liver tissue. All receptors come from a man aged 40-55 years with primary liver carcinoma and hepatitis B virus infection.

As to this clonotype: Relative to the germline gene, one junction end is altered; a read error may explain this. The V call is TRBV6-1, the J call TRBJ2-1; D possibly corresponds to TRBD1 (5 bases). From germline, CDR1 is MNHNS and CDR2 SASEGT. CDR3 size: 16 residues. The chain's CDR3 is CTSSEDAGAVYDEQFF. As DNA, the CDR3 is TGTACCAGCAGTGAAGATGCTGGGGCGGTCTACGATGAGCAGTTCTTC.

The V gene is TRBV29-1, the J gene TRBJ1-1; maybe TRBD1 (5 bases). V lost 7 bases and J 2 bases, leaving 17 bases between the germline ends. In germline, CDR1 is SQVTM, CDR2 ANQGSEA. CDR3 size: 14 residues. CDR3 sequence (DNA): TGCAGCGCCAGGACACGAATAGGAAACACTGAAGCTTTCTTT. Translating it yields CSARTRIGNTEAFF. Supplemented by reference TRBV29-1 and TRBJ1-1, the full variable domain reads SAVISQKPSRDICQRGTSLTIQCQVDSQVTMMFWYRQQPGQSLTLIATANQGSEATYESGFVIDKFPISRPNLTFSTLTVSNMSPEDSSIYLCSARTRIGNTEAFFGQGTRLTVV.

Turning to this clonotype: The junction does not match germline at one end; this may be a read error. The chain joins TRBV6-2 or TRBV6-3 to TRBJ2-2, with a tentative D call TRBD2 (5 bases). The germline gives CDR1 MNHEY, CDR2 SVGEGT. The CDR3 length is 14 residues. CDR3 in amino acids: CASSYCSDTGELFF. The CDR3 DNA sequence: TGTGCCAGCAGTTACTGTAGCGACACCGGGGAACTGTTTTTC.

Turning to this clonotype: A junction boundary mismatches the germline segment, possibly from a read error. V is TRBV10-3 and J is TRBJ2-3, with D possibly being TRBD2 (5 bases). The CDR3 sequence is 14 residues long. Per germline, CDR1 ENHRY and CDR2 SYGVKD. Here the CDR3 reads CVISESGRTDTQYF. The CDR3 bases are TGTGTCATCAGTGAGAGCGGCAGAACAGATACGCAGTATTTT.

The sample holds many counts of this clonotype. CDR3 region: CASSLPPRTIFSYNEQFF. CDR3 bases: TGTGCCAGCAGTTTACCCCCCAGGACTATTTTCTCCTACAATGAGCAGTTCTTC. The chain couples TRBV28 to TRBJ2-1, with D possibly TRBD2 on 6 matching bases. The V end lost 2 bases, the J end lost 0 bases, and 17 bases lay between the germline ends. CDR1 is MDHEN, CDR2 SYDVKM, per germline. The CDR3 contains 18 residues. The full variable domain, completed using reference TRBV28 and TRBJ2-1, is DVKVTQSSRYLVKRTGEKVFLECVQDMDHENMFWYRQDPGLGLRLIYFSYDVKMKEKGDIPEGYSVSREKKERFSLILESASTNQTSMYLCASSLPPRTIFSYNEQFFGPGTRLTVL.

The chain has TRBV11-1 and TRBJ2-4; 13 bases are shared with TRBD2. The CDR3 is 17 amino acids. The germline V gene encodes CDR1 SGHAT and CDR2 FQDESV (reference sequence). The CDR3 loop is CATSFSGTSGTKNIQYF. CDR3 nucleotides: TGTGCAACCAGCTTTTCCGGGACTAGCGGGACCAAAAACATTCAGTACTTC.

The gene calls are TRBV12-3 or TRBV12-4 and TRBJ2-5; 7 nucleotides match TRBD1. The junction had 13 bases not matched to a gene; V was cut back by 10 bases and J by 5 bases. The length of the CDR3 is 14 residues. CDR3 amino acids: CATAQGQSQETQYF. Written as DNA, the CDR3 is TGTGCCACCGCTCAGGGACAGTCCCAGGAGACCCAGTACTTC.

In regard to this clonotype: Its ends do not fully match the called genes, so a read error is possible. The DNA for the CDR3 is TGCAGCGTGGTAGGGGGCCTCCTCCTGGACACAGAAGCTTTCTTT. Its translation: CSVVGGLLLDTEAFF. This chain links TRBV29-1 with TRBJ1-1, with TRBD1 identical over 7 bases. CDR1 and CDR2 from the germline V gene are SQVTM and ANQGSEA. This CDR3 has 15 residues.

About this clonotype itself: The CDR3 does not end in the conserved phenylalanine or tryptophan, so this is likely a read error. The V and J genes are TRBV4-1 and TRBJ2-2; the match to TRBD2 covers 8 bases. Germline V gene data show CDR1 as MGHRA and CDR2 as YSYEKL. CDR3 size: 15 residues. In nucleotides, the CDR3 is TGCGCCAGTAGCCATCCGGGACTAGTGACCGTGGAGCTGTTTTCT. It encodes CASSHPGLVTVELFS.

The chain joins TRBV29-1 to TRBJ2-5; D unclear. Trimming pared 1 base from V and 2 bases from J, leaving 8 bases between. The germline gives CDR1 SQVTM, CDR2 ANQGSEA. CDR3 size: 13 residues. The CDR3 DNA reads as TGCAGCGTTGAAGTCCCCCAACAAGAGACCCAGTACTTC. As protein: CSVEVPQQETQYF.

Comment on this clonotype: Relative to the germline gene, one junction end is altered; a read error may explain this. The chain couples TRBV28 to TRBJ2-1, with 10 nucleotides matching TRBD2. The DNA end lines up better with TRBJ2-7; the J call may be wrong. This CDR3 has 18 amino acids. Germline V gene lookup returns CDR1 MDHEN and CDR2 SYDVKM. CDR3 sequence reads: CASSLPSGRVKYVNEQYF. The DNA of the CDR3 is TGTGCTAGCAGTTTGCCCAGCGGGAGGGTCAAATACGTCAATGAGCAGTACTTC.

As concerns this clonotype: A junction boundary mismatches the germline segment, possibly from a read error. The chain recombines TRBV11-2 with TRBJ1-3; possibly TRBD1 for D (5 bases). Germline V CDR1 and CDR2: SGHAT, FQNNGV. This CDR3 comprises 15 residues. This CDR3 is CASMRGGDPGITIYF. The CDR3 region has the DNA TGTGCCAGCATGCGGGGCGGGGACCCGGGAATCACCATTTATTTT.

In the case of this clonotype: It may be a read error: a sequence one base away is much more abundant. The chain has TRBV28 and TRBJ2-1, with a tentative D call TRBD2 (6 bases). Looked up from germline, CDR1 is MDHEN and CDR2 is SYDVKM. The CDR3 sequence is 18 residues long. The CDR3 is CASSLPPRTIFSNNEQFF. CDR3 DNA: TGTGCCAGCAGTTTACCCCCCAGGACTATTTTCTCCAACAATGAGCAGTTCTTC.

Comment on this clonotype: A read error may produce the germline difference seen at one junction end. The chain joins TRBV29-1 to TRBJ2-1; maybe TRBD2 (5 bases). The CDR3 length is 11 residues. The germline V gene encodes CDR1 SQVTM and CDR2 ANQGSEA. The DNA for the CDR3 is TGCAGTGTTGAAGATGGAGGTAATCAGTTCTTC. This codes for CSVEDGGNQFF.

The V call is TRBV7-9, the J call TRBJ2-7, with 9 bases matching TRBD1. Germline CDR1 is SEHNR and CDR2 is FQNEAQ (reference sequence). The CDR3 sequence is 12 residues long. The J segment lost 9 bases and the V segment lost 5 bases, leaving 5 bases of the junction unmatched. CDR3 residues: CASSQGQGVQYF. The CDR3 coding sequence is TGTGCCAGCAGCCAGGGACAGGGCGTGCAGTACTTC.

As to this clonotype: As the CDR3 is not closed by the conserved phenylalanine or tryptophan, this likely results from a read error. The rearrangement joins TRBV6-1 to TRBJ2-7; D tentatively reads TRBD1 or TRBD2 (5 bases each). Germline assignment: CDR1 MNHNS and CDR2 SASEGT. This CDR3 spans 15 amino acids. The CDR3 DNA is TGTGCCAGTAGTGAAGGGTCAGGGAGTGCGTATGAGCAGTACCTC. It encodes CASSEGSGSAYEQYL.

V gene TRBV20-1 combines with J gene TRBJ2-1, with D unresolved. This CDR3 has 11 amino acids. Germline CDR1 reads DFQATT; CDR2 reads SNEGSKA (reference sequence). V lost 6 bases and J lost 4, with 7 bases in between. The CDR3 loop reads CSAIRYNEQFF. CDR3 nucleotides: TGCAGTGCCATTCGATACAATGAGCAGTTCTTC.

Remarks on this clonotype: Given a much more abundant clone one base away, this may be a read error. J is TRBJ2-1 and V is TRBV7-3, with D perhaps assigned TRBD1 or TRBD2 (5 bases each). This CDR3 is 16 amino acids long. Germline values: CDR1 SGHTA, CDR2 FQGTGA. Here the CDR3 DNA reads TGTGCCTGCAGTCGAACCGGGACCAGAACCTACAATGAGCAGTTCTTC. It codes for CACSRTGTRTYNEQFF. The full variable domain, completed using reference TRBV7-3 and TRBJ2-1, is GAGVSQTPSNKVTEKGKYVELRCDPISGHTALYWYRQSLGQGPEFLIYFQGTGAADDSGLPNDRFFAVRPEGSVSTLKIQRTERGDSAVYLCACSRTGTRTYNEQFFGPGTRLTVL.

This clonotype is large. This chain joins TRBV12-3 or TRBV12-4 and TRBJ2-1; the D is unclear. V was trimmed by 5 bases and J by 8 bases, leaving 22 bases between them. The CDR3 length is 16 residues. The CDR3 reads CASSGPRRTPPDEQFF. CDR3 DNA: TGTGCCAGCAGTGGGCCCCGGCGGACCCCTCCGGATGAGCAGTTCTTC.

Concerning this clonotype: One end of the junction does not line up with germline, which may come from a read error. The chain recombines TRBV7-8 with TRBJ1-3; TRBD1 matches at 8 bases. Germline lookup yields CDR1 SGHVS and CDR2 FQNEAQ. CDR3 length: 15 residues. CDR3 sequence: CASSSGQGSGNAIYF. The DNA for the CDR3 is TGTGCCAGCAGCTCTGGACAGGGTTCTGGAAACGCCATATATTTT.

Turning to this clonotype: A much larger clone differs by one base, so this may be a read error. V is TRBV5-1 and J is TRBJ2-5; TRBD1 might be the D (5 bases). The CDR3 is 13 amino acids. CDR1 and CDR2 (germline): SGHRS, YFSETQ. V lost 0 bases and J lost 5, with 8 bases in between. The CDR3 DNA reads TGCGCCAGCAGCTTGGCAGGGTCGGAGACCCAGTACTTC. As protein: CASSLAGSETQYF.

The sample holds a few counts of this clonotype. At one end, the junction sequence differs from germline, possibly due to a read error. The chain employs TRBV6-1 and TRBJ2-5, with TRBD1 as a possible D gene (5 bases). Germline values: CDR1 MNHNS, CDR2 SASEGT. The CDR3 covers 13 residues. This CDR3 is CASSVRGAEIQCF. Written as DNA, the CDR3 is TGTGCCAGTAGTGTAAGGGGTGCAGAGATCCAGTGCTTC.

This clonotype was seen just once. V gene TRBV6-1 combines with J gene TRBJ2-1; perhaps TRBD1 as D (6 bases). The length of the CDR3 is 14 residues. Germline V gene lookup returns CDR1 MNHNS and CDR2 SASEGT. This chain's CDR3 is CAGNVTWTVIEQFF. The CDR3 bases are TGTGCGGGCAATGTAACCTGGACAGTCATTGAGCAGTTCTTC.

This clonotype appeared a single time. Germline is not matched at one junction end, which may reflect a read error. The chain couples TRBV11-2 to TRBJ2-5, with TRBD2 identical over 8 bases. CDR1 is SGHAT and CDR2 is FQNNGV in the germline V gene. This CDR3 has 14 amino acids. The CDR3 spells CASSFSGRQGTQYF. CDR3 nucleotides: TGTGCCAGCAGCTTCAGCGGGAGACAAGGGACCCAGTACTTT.

The chain carries TRBV11-2 and TRBJ2-7; a weak D match, TRBD2 (5 bases). Germline CDR1 SGHAT, CDR2 FQNNGV. CDR3 length: 12 residues. Trimming took off 6 bases at V and 12 bases at J, with 18 bases between the two ends. The CDR3 region is CASSPAGYERYF. Written as DNA, the CDR3 is TGTGCCAGCAGTCCCGCGGGCTACGAACGGTACTTC.

As to this clonotype: A read error may account for a junction end that differs from germline. J is TRBJ2-2 and V is TRBV6-5; D possibly matches TRBD1 or TRBD2 (6 bases each). This CDR3 has 17 amino acids. CDR1 is MNHEY, CDR2 SVGAGI, per germline. The CDR3, as DNA: TGTGCCAGAAGTTACCCGAGGGGGGTTGGTGGGACCGGGGAGCTGCTTTTT. Its protein product is CARSYPRGVGGTGELLF.

This clonotype was seen just once. One end of the junction does not line up with germline, which may come from a read error. The chain couples TRBV2 to TRBJ2-7, with TRBD2 matching over 7 bases. This CDR3 is 14 amino acids long. Germline values: CDR1 SNHLY, CDR2 FYNNEI. CDR3 in amino acids: CASSFGGRGNEQYF. CDR3 nucleotide sequence: TGTGCCAGCAGTTTTGGCGGGAGAGGGAACGAGCAGTATTTC.

In its sample, this clonotype was seen once. One end of the junction varies from germline; a read error may be responsible. The gene calls are TRBV12-3 or TRBV12-4 and TRBJ2-6, with D perhaps being TRBD1 or TRBD2 (6 bases each). This CDR3 is 15 amino acids long. CDR3 sequence: CASMEGHSRANVLTF. The CDR3 coding sequence is TGTGCCAGCATGGAGGGACACTCTAGGGCCAACGTTCTGACTTTC.

Notes on this clonotype: Without the conserved terminal phenylalanine or tryptophan, this CDR3 likely stems from a read error. Because the CDR3's place on the DNA is in doubt, the DNA is left out and the CDR3 is given as listed by TCRdb. The CDR3 is CASSSGGPSQTV. The chain couples TRBV6-2 or TRBV6-3 to TRBJ2-6; the D call TRBD2 from the table was never checked on the DNA. CDR1 is MNHEY and CDR2 is SVGEGT in the germline V gene. The CDR3 has 12 amino acids, counting both end residues.

The chain joins TRBV6-5 to TRBJ2-7, with D unclear. Germline V lookup: CDR1 MNHEY, CDR2 SVGAGI. The CDR3 runs 11 residues. Trimming took off 6 bases at V and 6 bases at J, with 9 bases between the two ends. This chain's CDR3 is CASSSCREQYF. CDR3 nucleotides: TGTGCCAGCAGCTCGTGTCGCGAGCAGTACTTC.

Worth noting for this clonotype: The junction departs from germline at one end; a sequencing error may be responsible. CDR3: CSVEGRHGGSQCF. The CDR3 DNA reads TGCAGCGTTGAGGGACGGCATGGGGGGAGCCAGTGCTTC. The chain recombines TRBV29-1 with TRBJ2-5, with D possibly matching TRBD2 (6 bases). Germline assignment: CDR1 SQVTM and CDR2 ANQGSEA. The CDR3 loop spans 13 amino acids.

The chain recombines TRBV12-3 or TRBV12-4 with TRBJ2-1; D is possibly TRBD1 (6 bases). The CDR3 extends over 14 amino acids. V lost 2 bases and J 9 bases, leaving 14 bases between the germline ends. In DNA form, the CDR3 reads TGTGCCAGCAGTTTATTACTCCTGGACAGTGAGCAGTTCTTC. Translated, it gives CASSLLLLDSEQFF.